This entry lists 14 T cell receptor beta chains sequenced from one sample in a study of cytomegalovirus exposure and HLA in healthy donors. Some clones are missing from TCRdb's copy, which holds only in-frame ones; the method was immunoSEQ multiplex PCR. Found here are 260,000 or so clones, approximately 87% of them singletons; the top ten hold around 2.6%. Sequencing was carried out using PBMCs. The origin of the receptors is a man aged 18 to 35 in good health and CMV-seronegative.

V is TRBV9 and J is TRBJ1-1; the D is unclear. CDR3 length equals 16 residues. Germline-derived CDR1 and CDR2 are SGDLS and YYNGEE. V was clipped by 0 bases and J by 3 bases, with 15 bases between them. CDR3 bases: TGTGCCAGCAGCGTAGGCCGCACAGCGAGGGACACTGAAGCTTTCTTT. Translated, it gives CASSVGRTARDTEAFF.

This sequence joins TRBV5-1 and TRBJ2-2, with 8 bases identical to TRBD2. The CDR3 extends over 18 amino acids. Germline V lookup: CDR1 SGHRS, CDR2 YFSETQ. V shed 5 bases, J shed 5 bases, and the junction held 17 bases outside the gene matches. CDR3 in DNA: TGCGCCAGCAGGACTTTGGGCCAGAGCGGGGGCGCTACCGGGGAGCTGTTTTTT. Translated, it gives CASRTLGQSGGATGELFF. Supplemented by reference TRBV5-1 and TRBJ2-2, the full variable domain reads KAGVTQTPRYLIKTRGQQVTLSCSPISGHRSVSWYQQTPGQGLQFLFEYFSETQRNKGNFPGRFSGRQFSNSRSEMNVSTLELGDSALYLCASRTLGQSGGATGELFFGEGSRLTVL.

The chain joins TRBV4-3 to TRBJ2-7; TRBD2 matches at 12 bases. The germline gives CDR1 LGHNA, CDR2 YSLEER. This CDR3 is built from 14 residues. V gave up 1 base and J gave up 5 bases; unmatched junction bases: 0. This CDR3 is CASSQGLAGDEQYF. CDR3 bases: TGCGCCAGCAGCCAAGGACTAGCGGGGGACGAGCAGTACTTC.

CDR3 loop: CASSYGDRPNTEAFF. The CDR3 region has the DNA TGTGCCAGCAGTTATGGAGACAGGCCGAACACTGAAGCTTTCTTT. This chain connects TRBV28 to TRBJ1-1, with D tentatively TRBD1 (6 bases). Germline CDR1 MDHEN, CDR2 SYDVKM. V was clipped by 4 bases and J by 1 base, with 13 bases between them. This CDR3 is built from 15 residues.

This chain connects TRBV2 to TRBJ2-4; the D gene is possibly TRBD2 (6 bases). The V end lost 8 bases, the J end lost 8 bases, and 22 bases lay between the germline ends. Germline CDR1 reads SNHLY; CDR2 reads FYNNEI. CDR3 length: 15 residues. Written as DNA, the CDR3 is TGTGCCAGCTCAGTAAGAGGAGGGGCTGGGGACATTCAGTACTTC. Its protein product is CASSVRGGAGDIQYF. The entire variable domain, with the rest obtained from reference TRBV2 and TRBJ2-4, is as follows: EPEVTQTPSHQVTQMGQEVILRCVPISNHLYFYWYRQILGQKVEFLVSFYNNEISEKSEIFDDQFSVERPDGSNFTLKIRSTKLEDSAMYFCASSVRGGAGDIQYFGAGTRLSVL.

This sequence joins TRBV28 and TRBJ2-7; 7 bases map to TRBD1. CDR3 size: 14 residues. V was clipped by 6 bases and J by 2 bases; unmatched bases: 7. The germline gives CDR1 MDHEN, CDR2 SYDVKM. The CDR3 here is CASRSTGVPYEQYF. Written as DNA, the CDR3 is TGTGCCAGCAGGTCAACAGGGGTCCCCTACGAGCAGTACTTC.

The V gene is TRBV28, the J gene TRBJ1-3; tentatively, D is TRBD1 (5 bases). CDR1 MDHEN and CDR2 SYDVKM come from the germline V gene. The CDR3 is 14 amino acids. Between the trimmed V and J ends, which lost 4 bases and 3 bases, there was a span of 10 bases. CDR3 amino acids: CASSSGGNGNTIYF. The CDR3 nucleotides are TGTGCCAGCAGTTCGGGGGGGAATGGAAACACCATATATTTT.

V and J are TRBV5-4 and TRBJ1-2; 8 nucleotides match TRBD1. CDR3 length: 13 amino acids. CDR1 is SGHNT and CDR2 is YYREEE in the germline V gene (reference sequence). Trimming cost V 4 bases and J 6 bases; bases outside gene matches: 5. CDR3 amino acids: CASSLDRDDGYTF. CDR3 DNA: TGTGCCAGCAGCCTGGACAGGGACGATGGCTACACCTTC.

The sample holds one count of this clone. In DNA form, the CDR3 reads TGTGCCAGCAGAGCTCTAATGAACACTGAAGCTTTCTTT. Protein: CASRALMNTEAFF. This rearrangement joins TRBV6-5 to TRBJ1-1; D is ambiguous. Trimming took 6 bases from V and 0 from J, leaving 8 bases between them. The CDR3 length is 13 residues. Germline-derived CDR1 and CDR2 are MNHEY and SVGAGI.

The chain employs TRBV5-1 and TRBJ1-2; D is uncertain. Germline V CDR1 and CDR2: SGHRS, YFSETQ. V lost 4 bases and J 4 bases, leaving 14 bases between the germline ends. The CDR3 loop spans 14 amino acids. The CDR3 reads CASSERGGGYGYTF. The DNA for the CDR3 is TGCGCCAGCAGCGAGAGAGGTGGAGGCTATGGCTACACCTTC.

V gene TRBV4-2 combines with J gene TRBJ2-7; D unclear. V lost 1 base to trimming and J lost 4 bases, with 11 bases between them. The CDR3 has 14 amino acids. Per germline, CDR1 LGHNA and CDR2 YNFKEQ. This chain's CDR3 is CASSQVDISYEQYF. CDR3 DNA: TGTGCCAGCAGCCAAGTAGACATCTCTTACGAGCAGTACTTC.

This clone was detected only a few times. The chain couples TRBV6-4 to TRBJ2-3; 7 bases align to TRBD2. The length of the CDR3 is 15 residues. The V and J ends lost 6 bases and 6 bases, in that order; junction bases with no gene match: 12. Germline-derived CDR1 and CDR2 are MRHNA and SNTAGT. The CDR3 spells CASSPGGAGTDTQYF. The CDR3 nucleotides read TGTGCCAGCAGCCCCGGGGGAGCGGGGACGGATACGCAGTATTTT.

In the case of this clone: A junction end diverges from the germline sequence, so it may reflect a read error. The chain recombines TRBV5-6 with TRBJ1-2; 10 bases are shared with TRBD1. The length of the CDR3 is 13 residues. The germline CDR1 and CDR2 sequences are SGHDT and YYEEEE. CDR3 loop: CASSLGTGGPPFF. CDR3 sequence (DNA): TGTGCCAGCAGCTTGGGGACAGGGGGACCTCCTTTCTTC.

Only one count was recorded for this clone. The chain recombines TRBV5-6 with TRBJ2-5; 11 bases match TRBD1. Germline trimming cut 4 bases from V and 9 bases from J; bases unmatched to any gene: 14. CDR1 is SGHDT, CDR2 YYEEEE, per germline. The CDR3 loop spans 16 amino acids. The CDR3 is CASSGDRDRGFVSQYF. In DNA, the CDR3 is TGTGCCAGCAGCGGGGACCGGGACAGGGGGTTTGTTTCCCAGTACTTC.